The present T cell receptor (beta chain) was sequenced within a study of T cells in Graves' hyperthyroidism and ophthalmopathy. This clonotype was found many times. Its antigen is not identified. A read error may account for a junction end that differs from germline. Amplified TCR beta CDR3 regions came from RNA transcripts. In the first-round RT-PCR of the TCR CDR3, the HTBI primer set was used. TCRdb fed the multiplex PCR reads into MiXCR, producing one record per CDR3 protein. Here the sample spans hundreds of thousands of distinct CDR3 sequences, more than 15% being singletons. The study excluded patients with uncontrolled infection, other autoimmune disease, pregnancy or lactation. The study's findings and limits: The model made its ophthalmopathy prediction, and onset followed a median approximately six months later. Ophthalmopathy and stable hyperthyroidism were told apart by a 13 V-J model. The majority of expanded thyroid clonotypes above 0.001 also appeared in blood.

The germline CDR1 and CDR2 sequences are SGHRS and YFSETQ. The CDR3 runs 13 residues. The chain is built from TRBV5-1 and TRBJ2-1, with TRBD2 as a possible D gene (5 bases). This TCR was sampled from a woman aged 40 to 50 with Graves' ophthalmopathy. Specimen: blood. The DNA for the CDR3 is TGTGCCAGCAGCCCCTTCAGCGGCAATGAGCAGTTCTTC. Translated: CASSPFSGNEQFF.